This TCR beta chain was recorded in a study of memory CD4+ T cells and cytomegalovirus serostatus. Using immunoSEQ multiplex PCR, the repertoire was profiled, and TCRdb retains in-frame clones only, with some absent. The sample includes under 85,000 clones, approximately 78% seen only once; the top ten take 2.6%. The sort gate was single viable CD3+CD4+CD8-CD45RO+ cells for memory CD4+ T cells. Serostatus was set by detecting CMV pp150, pp28, p38, p52 IgG. CDR3 size: 11 residues. Trimming shortened V by 5 bases and J by 7 bases, and 12 bases separated the two germline ends. Germline V gives CDR1 DFQATT, CDR2 SNEGSKA (reference sequence).

The origin of this receptor is an adult in good health and CMV-seropositive. Sequenced: memory CD4+ T cells from blood. V gene TRBV20-1 combines with J gene TRBJ2-7; D unclear. CDR3 nucleotide sequence: TGCAGTGCTCAGAAAGATAGAGAGCAGTACTTC. The encoded protein is CSAQKDREQYF.